Below are 16 T cell receptor beta chains sequenced from a single sample in a study of beta chain features in type 1 diabetes. Broader study findings: In every one of the four CD4+ subsets, TCRB CDR3s were moderately but significantly shorter in Type 1 diabetes patients.

Their recognized antigens are unknown. Expressed TCRB transcripts were sequenced after all isolated RNA was converted to cDNA. The table came from immunoSEQ multiplex PCR; TCRdb's copy has only in-frame clones and leaves some out. The sample includes approximately 250,000 clones, roughly 17% of them seen just once. The sequenced sample consisted of naive CD4+ T cells from blood. The receptors derive from a young man with type 1 diabetes.

Ten or more counts support this clone. The CDR3 protein is CAWTTADEQFF. In DNA, the CDR3 is TGTGCCTGGACGACAGCGGATGAGCAGTTCTTC. The rearrangement uses TRBV30 and TRBJ2-1; D is tentatively TRBD1 or TRBD2 (5 bases each). The V gene lost 4 bases and the J gene lost 8 bases, with 9 bases spanning the gap. The CDR3 is made up of 11 amino acids. Germline loops: CDR1 GTSNPN, CDR2 SVGIG (reference sequence). The full variable domain, with the rest looked up from reference TRBV30 and TRBJ2-1, is SQTIHQWPATLVQPVGSPLSLECTVEGTSNPNLYWYRQAAGRGLQLLFYSVGIGQISSEVPQNLSASRPQDRQFILSSKKLLLSDSGFYLCAWTTADEQFFGPGTRLTVL.

This chain uses TRBV4-3 with TRBJ2-5; D not certain. V shed 4 bases and J shed 3 bases, with 9 bases lying between them. The length of the CDR3 is 13 residues. From germline, CDR1 is LGHNA and CDR2 YSLEER. CDR3 nucleotides: TGCGCCAGCAGCCGAGGTACAAAAGAGACCCAGTACTTC. Translated: CASSRGTKETQYF.

This clone was observed a handful of times. V is TRBV6-6 and J is TRBJ2-5; D remains ambiguous. Trimming cost V 0 bases and J 5 bases, with 7 bases left between them. This CDR3 is built from 13 residues. Germline loops: CDR1 MNHNY, CDR2 SVGAGI (reference sequence). The CDR3 coding sequence is TGTGCCAGCAGTTACTCGGGGTTGGAGACCCAGTACTTC. Its protein product is CASSYSGLETQYF.

V gene TRBV10-3 combines with J gene TRBJ2-6, with a possible D match to TRBD1 (5 bases). Trimming removed 3 bases at V and 0 bases at J, with 9 bases between. The CDR3 length is 16 residues. CDR1 is ENHRY and CDR2 is SYGVKD in the germline V gene. CDR3: CAISDGAASGANVLTF. DNA for the CDR3: TGTGCCATCAGTGATGGGGCAGCCTCTGGGGCCAACGTCCTGACTTTC.

The rearrangement joins TRBV23-1 to TRBJ2-1; D not resolved. TRBV23-1 is an open reading frame, and its role is uncertain. The CDR3 totals 14 residues. V lost 1 base, J lost 0 bases, and 4 bases lay in between. The CDR3 region is CASSQWCSYNEQFF. CDR3 nucleotides: TGCGCCAGCAGTCAATGGTGCTCCTACAATGAGCAGTTCTTC.

This clone was seen only a few times. The genes are TRBV5-1 and TRBJ2-7; 7 nucleotides agree with TRBD1. Per germline, CDR1 SGHRS and CDR2 YFSETQ. The CDR3 loop spans 17 amino acids. J lost 0 bases, V lost 4 bases, and 13 bases had no gene match. This chain's CDR3 is CASSAILQGTVSYEQYF. In nucleotides, the CDR3 is TGCGCCAGCAGCGCAATCTTACAGGGGACCGTCTCCTACGAGCAGTACTTC. The entire variable domain, with the rest obtained from reference TRBV5-1 and TRBJ2-7, is as follows: KAGVTQTPRYLIKTRGQQVTLSCSPISGHRSVSWYQQTPGQGLQFLFEYFSETQRNKGNFPGRFSGRQFSNSRSEMNVSTLELGDSALYLCASSAILQGTVSYEQYFGPGTRLTVT.

There are a few counts of this clone. This rearrangement joins TRBV11-2 to TRBJ2-1, with TRBD2 as a possible D gene (6 bases). CDR1 is SGHAT and CDR2 is FQNNGV in the germline V gene. Deletions cut 1 base from V and 5 bases from J, with 12 bases between. This CDR3 spans 15 amino acids. The CDR3 protein is CASSLAELAHNEQFF. CDR3 nucleotide sequence: TGTGCCAGCAGCTTAGCAGAACTAGCCCACAATGAGCAGTTCTTC.

The V and J genes are TRBV7-2 and TRBJ2-5; the match to TRBD2 covers 14 bases. V dropped 0 bases and J dropped 4; count of bases not matched to a gene: 16. The CDR3 covers 21 residues. Germline values: CDR1 SGHTA, CDR2 FQGNSA. The DNA of the CDR3 is TGTGCCAGCAGCTTAGCGCTCAAAAGGGGACTAGCGGGAGCGGTATCAGAGACCCAGTACTTC. The encoded protein is CASSLALKRGLAGAVSETQYF.

This clone came up a few times. The rearrangement joins TRBV29-1 to TRBJ1-1; D uncertain. The V end lost 4 bases, the J end lost 5 bases, and 8 bases lay between the germline ends. The germline V gene encodes CDR1 SQVTM and CDR2 ANQGSEA. This CDR3 is 11 amino acids long. The CDR3 nucleotides read TGCAGCGTTGGGACTTCGACTGAAGCTTTCTTT. Protein: CSVGTSTEAFF.

This clone was found a few times. The sample has other DNA sequences that encode this CDR3 too. The chain recombines TRBV7-2 with TRBJ2-1; no firm D call. Trimming took 1 base from V and 4 from J, leaving 2 bases between them. This CDR3 has 12 residues. Looked up from germline, CDR1 is SGHTA and CDR2 is FQGNSA. As DNA, the CDR3 is TGTGCCAGCAGCTTAGATTACAATGAGCAGTTCTTC. It specifies CASSLDYNEQFF.

The chain carries TRBV2 and TRBJ1-2, with D hard to call. CDR1 and CDR2 (germline): SNHLY, FYNNEI. The CDR3 covers 13 residues. V was shortened by 6 bases and J by 2 bases, with 10 bases between the two germline ends. CDR3 nucleotide sequence: TGTGCCAGCAGGGACGGCAACAACTATGGCTACACCTTC. Amino acids: CASRDGNNYGYTF.

This clone was seen only a few times. The chain couples TRBV9 to TRBJ2-3; 8 bases align to TRBD1. Unmatched junction bases numbered 4, after V lost 4 bases and J lost 3 bases. Per the germline V gene, CDR1 is SGDLS and CDR2 is YYNGEE. This CDR3 spans 14 amino acids. The CDR3 DNA reads as TGTGCCAGCAGCTCGACAGGGGAGACAGATACGCAGTATTTT. This codes for CASSSTGETDTQYF. Full variable domain (remainder filled in from reference TRBV9 and TRBJ2-3): DSGVTQTPKHLITATGQRVTLRCSPRSGDLSVYWYQQSLDQGLQFLIQYYNGEERAKGNILERFSAQQFPDLHSELNLSSLELGDSALYFCASSSTGETDTQYFGPGTRLTVL.

The chain combines TRBV2 with TRBJ1-5, with 10 bases identical to TRBD1. The CDR3 sequence is 14 residues long. The V gene end was trimmed by 7 bases and the J gene end by 11 bases; junction bases not matched to a gene: 11. Germline V gene lookup returns CDR1 SNHLY and CDR2 FYNNEI. CDR3 amino acids: CASTSGTGDRAQHF. The CDR3 bases are TGTGCCAGCACGTCGGGGACAGGGGACCGGGCCCAGCATTTT.

The V gene is TRBV28, the J gene TRBJ2-7, with 7 bases lining up with TRBD2. V shed 10 bases and J 0 bases; nucleotides not matched to a gene: 6. CDR3 length: 13 amino acids. Germline CDR1 and CDR2: MDHEN and SYDVKM. The CDR3: CATSTSVSYEQYF. The CDR3, as DNA: TGTGCCACCTCTACTAGCGTCTCCTACGAGCAGTACTTC.

The chain uses TRBV4-1 and TRBJ2-7; 8 bases are shared with TRBD1. Per germline, CDR1 MGHRA and CDR2 YSYEKL. V lost 3 bases, J lost 2 bases, and 12 bases stayed unmatched. CDR3 length equals 17 residues. The CDR3 DNA is TGCGCCAGCAGCCACTTTCTGGACAGGGTCGGGACCTACGAGCAGTACTTC. Its translation: CASSHFLDRVGTYEQYF.

This clone was found a few times. DNA for the CDR3: TGTGCCAGCAGGGTCCGGGACAGGGGAAACACTGAAGCTTTCTTT. The encoded protein is CASRVRDRGNTEAFF. The chain uses TRBV2 and TRBJ1-1; 10 bases line up with TRBD1. Germline V gene sequence: CDR1 SNHLY, CDR2 FYNNEI. V shed 6 bases, J shed 2 bases, and the junction held 6 bases outside the gene matches. This CDR3 is built from 15 residues.